The 13 T cell receptor beta chains below were found in one sample sequenced in a study of T-cell reconstitution after alpha-beta-depleted transplantation in children. Unique molecular identifiers featured in how the TCRbeta library was prepared. TCRdb re-called the PCR reads through MiXCR, storing one row per CDR3 protein. The table lists around 380,000 distinct CDR3 sequences, approximately 11% of them singletons. The sample in question was PBMCs from the stem cell graft donor, obtained from the stem cell graft. Receptor source: a human donor who donated a stem cell graft to a child with acute myeloid leukemia.

This rearrangement joins TRBV2 to TRBJ2-3; 10 bases agree with TRBD1. Trimming cost V 10 bases and J 6 bases; bases outside gene matches: 10. The CDR3 consists of 14 residues. Germline-derived CDR1 and CDR2 are SNHLY and FYNNEI. CDR3 DNA: TGTGCCACGACTCCGGGACAGGGGCGCGATACGCAGTATTTT. As protein: CATTPGQGRDTQYF.

The CDR3 DNA reads as TGTGCCATCAGTGAAGAGTATGGCTACGAGCAGTACGTC. It codes for CAISEEYGYEQYV. The V call is TRBV10-3, the J call TRBJ2-7; D is unresolved. Germline lookup yields CDR1 ENHRY and CDR2 SYGVKD. This CDR3 has 13 residues. The germline V and J ends were trimmed by 3 bases and 3 bases, with 9 bases remaining between them.

J is TRBJ2-2 and V is TRBV5-4, with 10 bases fitting TRBD1. V was clipped by 0 bases and J by 0 bases; unmatched bases: 8. The germline V gene encodes CDR1 SGHNT and CDR2 YYREEE (reference sequence). The CDR3 contains 19 residues. As DNA, the CDR3 is TGTGCCAGCAGCTTGGCAAGGACAGGGGGTAACTCGAACACCGGGGAGCTGTTTTTT. Its translation: CASSLARTGGNSNTGELFF.

This clonotype was detected many times. The rearrangement uses TRBV5-1 and TRBJ2-7, with 9 bases fitting TRBD1. CDR1 and CDR2 from the germline V gene are SGHRS and YFSETQ. V shed 1 base, J shed 2 bases, and the junction held 4 bases outside the gene matches. The CDR3 length is 15 residues. The CDR3 spells CASSLTGGYTYEQYF. The CDR3 DNA reads TGCGCCAGCAGCTTGACAGGGGGCTATACCTACGAGCAGTACTTC.

CDR3 DNA: TGTGCCAGCAGCCAGGGTGCAGGTTCAACCTACGAGCAGTACTTC. Its translation is CASSQGAGSTYEQYF. The chain links TRBV6-5 to TRBJ2-7, with D possibly being TRBD1 (5 bases). The CDR3 is made up of 15 amino acids. Germline lookup yields CDR1 MNHEY and CDR2 SVGAGI. With 6 bases removed from V and 2 bases from J, the gap between germline ends came to 17 bases.

This clonotype was seen a few times. The V and J genes are TRBV11-2 and TRBJ2-1; D ambiguous. This CDR3 is built from 13 residues. In germline, CDR1 is SGHAT, CDR2 FQNNGV. Trimming shortened V by 5 bases and J by 7 bases, and 12 bases separated the two germline ends. CDR3 nucleotide sequence: TGTGCCAGCAGCCCCGGGTGGTTGAATGAGCAGTTCTTC. It specifies CASSPGWLNEQFF.

This chain connects TRBV20-1 to TRBJ1-5; 9 nucleotides line up with TRBD1. CDR3 length: 15 residues. In germline, CDR1 is DFQATT, CDR2 SNEGSKA (reference sequence). V shed 3 bases, J shed 4 bases, and the junction held 7 bases outside the gene matches. The CDR3 spells CSAREDRGWNQPQHF. The CDR3 DNA follows: TGCAGTGCTAGGGAGGACAGGGGTTGGAATCAGCCCCAGCATTTT.

This clonotype has only a few counts. The V call is TRBV7-9, the J call TRBJ2-5; weak D call: TRBD2 (6 bases). This CDR3 is 14 amino acids long. Trimming left V 5 bases short and J 5 bases short, with 15 bases between. Germline V gene sequence: CDR1 SEHNR, CDR2 FQNEAQ (reference sequence). CDR3 region: CASSVGTRTETQYF. The DNA of the CDR3 is TGTGCCAGCAGCGTCGGGACTCGCACGGAGACCCAGTACTTC.

This chain connects TRBV15 to TRBJ2-5, with TRBD1 matching over 8 bases. The CDR3 consists of 13 residues. V lost 5 bases to trimming and J lost 4 bases; unmatched junction nucleotides: 3. Looked up from germline, CDR1 is LNHNV and CDR2 is YYDKDF (reference sequence). The DNA of the CDR3 is TGTGCCACCAGCGTGACAGGGGTAGAGACCCAGTACTTC. Its translation: CATSVTGVETQYF.

The rearrangement joins TRBV29-1 to TRBJ2-1, with 10 bases lining up with TRBD2. V shed 6 bases, J shed 2 bases, and the junction held 7 bases outside the gene matches. The CDR3 sequence is 15 residues long. CDR1 and CDR2 (germline): SQVTM, ANQGSEA. CDR3: CSVTRTSGPYNEQFF. CDR3 coding DNA: TGCAGCGTCACCCGGACTAGCGGACCCTACAATGAGCAGTTCTTC.

The V and J genes are TRBV7-2 and TRBJ1-5; no reliable D call. Trimming cost V 4 bases and J 1 base, with 11 bases left between them. This CDR3 has 15 amino acids. In germline, CDR1 is SGHTA, CDR2 FQGNSA. Here the CDR3 DNA reads TGTGCCAGCAGCTGGACCGGGCAGAGCAATCAGCCCCAGCATTTT. Translated, it gives CASSWTGQSNQPQHF.

The V gene is TRBV4-3, the J gene TRBJ2-3; D is unclear. In germline, CDR1 is LGHNA, CDR2 YSLEER. V was cut by 0 bases and J by 2 bases, with 12 bases left in between. This CDR3 spans 16 amino acids. CDR3 DNA: TGCGCCAGCAGCCAAGAAGCGTTTACTCCCACAGATACGCAGTATTTT. Amino acid sequence: CASSQEAFTPTDTQYF.

This rearrangement joins TRBV29-1 to TRBJ2-7; a weak D match, TRBD1 (6 bases). The germline V and J ends were trimmed by 2 bases and 3 bases, with 11 bases remaining between them. Germline V lookup: CDR1 SQVTM, CDR2 ANQGSEA. CDR3 size: 13 residues. The CDR3 region is CSVESLDSYEQYF. In DNA form, the CDR3 reads TGCAGCGTTGAATCCCTGGACAGCTACGAGCAGTACTTC.